The next 3 T cell receptor beta chains were all read from a single sample in a study of T cells in Graves' hyperthyroidism and ophthalmopathy. What was amplified from RNA transcripts were TCR beta CDR3 regions. In the first-round RT-PCR of the TCR CDR3, the HTBI primer set was used. TCRdb called the multiplex PCR reads again in MiXCR, with one record for every CDR3 protein. The data show a few hundred thousand distinct CDR3 sequences, 15% to 18% seen once. The sample was blood. These receptors were obtained from a woman aged 18-29 years with Graves' hyperthyroidism.

This clonotype was found many times. The rearrangement joins TRBV9 to TRBJ2-7; the D gene is possibly TRBD2 (6 bases). This CDR3 region has 12 residues. CDR1 is SGDLS, CDR2 YYNGEE, per germline. Trimming removed 2 bases from V and 6 bases from J, with 9 bases in between. The CDR3 loop reads CASSVEGGEQYF. DNA for the CDR3: TGTGCCAGCAGCGTGGAGGGTGGCGAGCAGTACTTC.

This clonotype was detected ten times or more. The chain links TRBV12-5 to TRBJ2-7; no clear D. The germline V gene encodes CDR1 LGHNT and CDR2 FRNRAP. Trimming stripped 4 bases from V and 5 bases from J, with 18 bases between. CDR3 length equals 15 residues. The CDR3 DNA reads as TGTGCTAGTGGTTCCCTCCTGACTCGTGCCCACGAGCAGTACTTC. Translating it yields CASGSLLTRAHEQYF.

As to this clonotype: The conserved closing phenylalanine or tryptophan is absent in this CDR3, likely reflecting a read error. J is TRBJ2-7 and V is TRBV6-2 or TRBV6-3; D is undetermined. The CDR3 covers 12 residues. Trimming took off 0 bases at V and 4 bases at J, with 4 bases between the two ends. CDR1 is MNHEY, CDR2 SVGEGT, per germline. The CDR3 DNA follows: TGTGCCAGCAGTTACTCGCCATACGAGCAGTACCTC. It is translated as CASSYSPYEQYL.